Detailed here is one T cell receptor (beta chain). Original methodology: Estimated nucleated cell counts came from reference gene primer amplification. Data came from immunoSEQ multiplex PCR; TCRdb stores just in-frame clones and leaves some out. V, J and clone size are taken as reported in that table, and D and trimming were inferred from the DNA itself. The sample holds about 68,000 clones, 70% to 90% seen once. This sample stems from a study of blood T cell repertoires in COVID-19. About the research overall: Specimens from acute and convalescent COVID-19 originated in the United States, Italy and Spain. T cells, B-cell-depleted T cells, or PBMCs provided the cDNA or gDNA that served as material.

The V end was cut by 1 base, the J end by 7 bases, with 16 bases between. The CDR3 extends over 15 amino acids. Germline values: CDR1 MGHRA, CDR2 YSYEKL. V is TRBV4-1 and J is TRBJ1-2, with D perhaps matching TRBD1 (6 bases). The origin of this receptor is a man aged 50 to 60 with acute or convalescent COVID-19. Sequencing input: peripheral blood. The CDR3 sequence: CASSQVYREEVGYTF. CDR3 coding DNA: TGCGCCAGCAGCCAAGTATACAGGGAAGAGGTTGGCTACACCTTC.